This TCR beta chain was sequenced during a study of shared clonotypes between healthy human individuals. Regarding this clone: The antigen remains unidentified.

It was across several immunoSEQ plates that each subset's genomic DNA was evenly split. Original analysis: With immunoSEQ giving junction-only sequences and no quality scores, filtering differed. Here immunoSEQ multiplex PCR was the method, and the copy in TCRdb shows in-frame clones only, minus some. V and J calls and clone size are those listed in that table; D and trimming were worked out from the DNA. The sample shows a few hundred thousand clones, around 97% of them seen only once. The V end was cut by 5 bases, the J end by 6 bases, with 25 bases between. The germline gives CDR1 LNHDA, CDR2 SQIVND (reference sequence). The CDR3 is 17 amino acids. Study-level results: Donor clonotype sharing was expected to depend on sequencing depth. Clonotypes shared by all four donors outscored non-shared clonotypes in generation probability.

The gene calls are TRBV19 and TRBJ1-2, with D possibly matching TRBD1 (5 bases). The sequenced sample was naive CD4+ T cells sorted from blood. The subset: CD45RA+ positively selected. The TCR sequence derives from a woman between 25 and 40 years old in good health. CDR3 sequence reads: CASSPIYPGIEMDGYTF. The CDR3 DNA sequence: TGTGCCAGTAGTCCCATATACCCAGGGATTGAGATGGATGGCTACACCTTC.